One sample yielded the 11 T cell receptor beta chains listed below, sequenced in a study of T cell repertoires in cytomegalovirus infection. TCRdb analysed the reads with MiXCR anew, one entry per CDR3 protein. The data show approximately 190,000 distinct CDR3 sequences, about a tenth seen once. Sequenced material: PBMCs. The receptors derive from a human donor in good health (CMV status not recorded). Some clones in this sample may be carry-over from other donors' samples.

This clonotype occurred many times. This chain connects TRBV7-2 to TRBJ2-2; perhaps TRBD2 as D (6 bases). The CDR3 has 14 amino acids. Trimming removed 4 bases from V and 5 bases from J, with 11 bases in between. Germline loops: CDR1 SGHTA, CDR2 FQGNSA. CDR3 amino acids: CASSSSGWTGELFF. The CDR3 bases are TGTGCCAGCAGCTCCAGCGGGTGGACCGGGGAGCTGTTTTTT.

As regards this clonotype: A much larger clonotype is one base distant, so this may be a read error. The CDR3 does not end in the conserved phenylalanine or tryptophan, so this is likely a read error. V usage is TRBV29-1 and J usage is TRBJ1-1; 7 bases are shared with TRBD1. CDR1 and CDR2 from the germline V gene are SQVTM and ANQGSEA. The CDR3 runs to 13 residues. Trimming at V came to 7 bases and at J to 0 bases, leaving 5 bases not matched to a gene. The CDR3 DNA sequence: TGCAGCGCGGGGACAGTCATGAACACTGAAGCTTTCTAT. Protein sequence: CSAGTVMNTEAFY.

The table lists this clonotype with many counts. J is TRBJ2-1 and V is TRBV4-1; 8 bases fit TRBD1. This CDR3 comprises 16 residues. Germline assignment: CDR1 MGHRA and CDR2 YSYEKL. V trimming: 3 bases; J trimming: 0 bases; junction bases outside the gene matches: 4. CDR3 amino acids: CASSHGQGFSYNEQFF. In DNA form, the CDR3 reads TGCGCCAGCAGCCACGGACAGGGTTTCTCCTACAATGAGCAGTTCTTC.

The chain is built from TRBV3-1 and TRBJ2-7, with 9 bases lining up with TRBD2. CDR3 length equals 15 residues. Trimming cost V 1 base and J 6 bases; bases outside gene matches: 7. Germline CDR1 LGHDT, CDR2 YNNKEL (reference sequence). CDR3 bases: TGTGCCAGCAGCCAAGTAACTAGCGGGTACGGCGAGCAGTACTTC. It translates to CASSQVTSGYGEQYF.

This clonotype came up many times. The chain recombines TRBV6-5 with TRBJ1-1; tentatively, D is TRBD1 (6 bases). This CDR3 is 17 amino acids long. Looked up from germline, CDR1 is MNHEY and CDR2 is SVGAGI. Trimming took 3 bases from V and 1 from J, leaving 18 bases between them. CDR3 amino acids: CASSYGGLQGRNTEAFF. The CDR3 nucleotides read TGTGCCAGCAGTTATGGGGGACTACAGGGAAGGAACACTGAAGCTTTCTTT.

This clonotype was counted ten times or more. This sequence joins TRBV28 and TRBJ2-7; D remains unclear. The length of the CDR3 is 13 residues. Per germline, CDR1 MDHEN and CDR2 SYDVKM. The V end was cut by 2 bases, the J end by 4 bases, with 9 bases between. CDR3 sequence reads: CASSLGPVYEQYF. The DNA for the CDR3 is TGTGCCAGCAGTTTAGGGCCAGTTTACGAGCAGTACTTC.

For this clonotype: A much bigger clone sits one base away, suggesting this may be a read error. The genes are TRBV29-1 and TRBJ1-1; a weak D match, TRBD1 (6 bases). CDR3 length: 14 amino acids. V was cut by 6 bases and J by 3 bases, with 17 bases left in between. Germline V gives CDR1 SQVTM, CDR2 ANQGSEA. CDR3 residues: CSVVRGNRDTEAFF. The CDR3 DNA follows: TGCAGCGTCGTGAGGGGGAATAGGGACACTGAAGCTTTCTTT.

There are a few counts of this clonotype. The chain links TRBV11-2 to TRBJ2-5; TRBD1 matches at 7 bases. Germline CDR1 is SGHAT and CDR2 is FQNNGV. The CDR3 extends over 15 amino acids. V was pared by 5 bases and J by 4 bases, with 10 bases of the junction left unmatched. CDR3 protein: CASSHPTGWGETQYF. CDR3 coding DNA: TGTGCCAGCAGCCATCCGACAGGGTGGGGAGAGACCCAGTACTTC.

This clonotype has more than one count but fewer than ten. The chain links TRBV18 to TRBJ2-1; D is uncertain. The CDR3 sequence is 14 residues long. V was clipped by 3 bases and J by 14 bases, with 20 bases between them. In germline, CDR1 is KGHSH, CDR2 LQKENI. The DNA of the CDR3 is TGTGCCAGCTCACCTCAAGGGAACAACCTTAGGGAGTTCTTC. Its protein product is CASSPQGNNLREFF.

V usage is TRBV28 and J usage is TRBJ2-7, with D unclear. Trimming left V 3 bases short and J 2 bases short, with 8 bases between. There are 13 residues in the CDR3. CDR1 and CDR2 from the germline V gene are MDHEN and SYDVKM. In DNA, the CDR3 is TGTGCCAGCAGTTTGATCATAACCTACGAGCAGTACTTC. As protein: CASSLIITYEQYF.

This clonotype was counted only a few times. CDR3 loop: CASSLERRNTEAFF. DNA for the CDR3: TGTGCCAGCAGCTTAGAAAGGAGGAACACTGAAGCTTTCTTT. This sequence joins TRBV7-9 and TRBJ1-1, with no clear D. This CDR3 contains 14 residues. Germline V lookup: CDR1 SEHNR, CDR2 FQNEAQ (reference sequence). The V and J ends lost 1 base and 1 base respectively, with 7 bases between them.